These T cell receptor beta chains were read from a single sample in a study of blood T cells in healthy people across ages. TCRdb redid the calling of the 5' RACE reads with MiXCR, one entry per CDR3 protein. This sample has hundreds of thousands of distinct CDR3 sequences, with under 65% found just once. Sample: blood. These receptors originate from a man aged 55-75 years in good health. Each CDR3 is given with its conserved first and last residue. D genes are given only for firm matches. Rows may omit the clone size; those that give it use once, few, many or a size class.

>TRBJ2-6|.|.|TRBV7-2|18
CASSLVFMVGSGANVLTF
TGTGCCAGCAGCTTAGTGTTCATGGTCGGCTCTGGGGCCAACGTCCTGACTTTC
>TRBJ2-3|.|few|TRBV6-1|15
CASSEGQVRTDTQYF
TGTGCCAGCAGCGAAGGGCAGGTCCGCACAGATACGCAGTATTTT
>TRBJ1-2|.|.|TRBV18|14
CASSPPVDGYGYTF
TGTGCCAGCTCACCACCAGTGGACGGCTATGGCTACACCTTC
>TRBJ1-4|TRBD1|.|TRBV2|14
CASSTGTANEKLFF
TGTGCCAGCAGTACCGGGACAGCTAATGAAAAACTGTTTTTT
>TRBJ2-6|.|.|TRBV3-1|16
CASSPIGAAGANVLTF
TGTGCCAGCAGCCCCATCGGCGCGGCTGGGGCCAACGTCCTGACTTTC
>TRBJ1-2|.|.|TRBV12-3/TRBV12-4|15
CASSLAGESNYGYTF
TGTGCCAGCAGTTTAGCGGGGGAGTCTAACTATGGCTACACCTTC
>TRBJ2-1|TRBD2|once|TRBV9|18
CASSGTSGGFSSYNEQFF
TGTGCCAGCAGCGGGACTAGCGGGGGATTTAGCTCCTACAATGAGCAGTTCTTC
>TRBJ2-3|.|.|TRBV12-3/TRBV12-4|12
CASSSETDTQYF
TGTGCCAGCAGTTCTGAAACAGATACGCAGTATTTT
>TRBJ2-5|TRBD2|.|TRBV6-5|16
CASSYRTSGTKETQYF
TGTGCCAGCAGTTATCGGACTAGCGGGACCAAAGAGACCCAGTACTTC
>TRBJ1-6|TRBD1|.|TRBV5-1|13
CASSFGQGRPLHF
TGCGCCAGCAGCTTTGGACAGGGGAGACCCCTCCACTTT
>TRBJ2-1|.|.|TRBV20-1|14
CSAKWVGSYNEQFF
TGCAGTGCTAAATGGGTCGGGTCCTACAATGAGCAGTTCTTC
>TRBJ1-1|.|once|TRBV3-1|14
CASSKTTGNTEAFF
TGTGCCAGCAGCAAAACCACAGGGAACACTGAAGCTTTCTTT